This TCR beta chain comes out of a study of technical replicates of blood from several donors (TCRdb year 2017). The CDR3 starts with the cysteine, ends with the phenylalanine, and has 13 residues. Only the CDR3 DNA stays, 39 bases, in frame from base 1. CDR1 and CDR2 were assigned from the germline V gene as SGHAT and FQNNGV. V is cut back by 10 bases and J by 7 bases, with 13 bases in the junction unmatched. Notes on this clone: This receptor's antigen is unknown. No much larger clonotype is one base removed from it; base qualities were not supplied.

Library method: the immunoSEQ multiplex PCR assay. TCRdb took this table from immuneACCESS and kept in-frame rearrangements with V and J called. Such tables lack part of the clones; where checked against another copy, unresolved V genes explain under half of the gap, and the rest is unexplained. In this sample the table shows approximately 73,000 clones, 85% to 95% of which occur a single time. Jointly, the top ten make up less than 0.4% of the sample. The chain is made from TRBV11-2 and TRBJ2-7; 7 central bases correspond to TRBD1. The TCR sequence derives from a human donor in good health. The sample consisted of T cells isolated from PBMCs. At the DNA level, the sequence is TGTGCCATCCAGACAGGGTCTTCGGGGGAGCAGTACTTC. It encodes CAIQTGSSGEQYF.